Listed below are T cell receptor beta chains from one sample, sequenced in a study of T cells in Graves' hyperthyroidism and ophthalmopathy. TCRdb itself ran the multiplex PCR reads through MiXCR, one entry per CDR3 protein. The table has almost 600,000 distinct CDR3 sequences, approximately 15% seen once. The source material was blood. These receptors were taken from a woman younger than 45 with Graves' hyperthyroidism that later progressed to Graves' ophthalmopathy. The CDR3 runs from the conserved cysteine through the conserved F or W. The size of a clone is reported for some rows only, either as once, few or many, or as a class for expanded clones.

>many|TRBV30|TRBJ2-1
CASQTSGRSSYNEQFF
>many|TRBV5-1|TRBJ2-7
CASSLAGTGFSYEQYF
>few|TRBV6-1|TRBJ2-6
CASSNHRSGANVLTF
>NA|TRBV11-2|TRBJ2-5
CASSLSSHRETQYF
>many|TRBV11-3|TRBJ1-3
CASSFGDSGNTIYF
>many|TRBV11-2|TRBJ2-3
CASSNRPTTSGSTYTQYF
>NA|TRBV7-7|TRBJ2-1
CASSPARGSSSYNEQFF
>many|TRBV14|TRBJ2-2
CASSQYGKGELFF
>few|TRBV19|TRBJ2-7
CASRTAQGAREQYF
>many|TRBV20-1|TRBJ2-1
CSARGSYNEQFF
>many|TRBV2|TRBJ1-5
CASTSRRDQPQHF
>many|TRBV28|TRBJ1-5
CASSGVGMGNQPQHF
>NA|TRBV5-1|TRBJ2-2
CASSFNLGGGELFF
>many|TRBV28|TRBJ2-6
CASTGTYTYSGANVLTF
>NA|TRBV2|TRBJ2-3
CASSEARLGQYADTQYF
>many|TRBV6-1|TRBJ1-3
CASRWTGDSGNTIYF
>many|TRBV10-3|TRBJ1-1
CAISESLQGATEAFF
>many|TRBV27|TRBJ1-6
CASSWATKGSPLHF
>many|TRBV29-1|TRBJ2-2
CSVGRTGELFF
>many|TRBV2|TRBJ1-6
CASSERDIVNSPLHF
>NA|TRBV6-2/TRBV6-3|TRBJ2-7
CASSYWGSGEQYF
>many|TRBV6-1|TRBJ2-1
CASEGSGTPITDEQFF
>many|TRBV2|TRBJ2-7
CASRGTYEQYF
>many|TRBV7-2|TRBJ1-1
CASSRIKGGGEAFF
>many|TRBV6-2/TRBV6-3|TRBJ2-7
CASSPYGRDRDYEQYF
>NA|TRBV6-1|TRBJ1-1
CASSYSGQMNTEAFF
>many|TRBV19|TRBJ1-2
CASNTDRGNYGYTF
>many|TRBV18|TRBJ1-4
CASSVDLTTNEKLFF
>NA|TRBV7-9|TRBJ1-1
CASSSPRKGTEAFF
>few|TRBV7-3|TRBJ2-7
CASSLKGSGAGGFTSYEQYF
>many|TRBV3-1|TRBJ1-1
CASSLPRGGDTEAFF
>many|TRBV20-1|TRBJ2-3
CSAPAGTSGNRGDTQYF
>many|TRBV30|TRBJ2-5
CAWSFGRGTEETQYF
>many|TRBV4-1|TRBJ2-1
CASSLPGLAGGDEQFF
>few|TRBV14|TRBJ1-1
CASSQEGPWGRTEAFF
>many|TRBV20-1|TRBJ2-7
CSAYGLAGGGSYEQYF
>many|TRBV6-5|TRBJ2-7
CASSYSRDSAYEQYF
>NA|TRBV19|TRBJ2-5
CASSIVTQETQYF
>many|TRBV12-5|TRBJ2-1
CASGPDEGYEQFF
>NA|TRBV27|TRBJ1-1
CASSRLTGTNTEAFF
>NA|TRBV7-2|TRBJ2-1
CASSQEVGTSGTPSYNEQFF
>many|TRBV7-2|TRBJ2-1
CASSSDFSDNEQFF
>NA|TRBV5-1|TRBJ2-3
CASSLNPLAGGTDTQYF
>many|TRBV4-3|TRBJ1-2
CASSFRTDNYGYTF
>few|TRBV6-1|TRBJ2-2
CASNPSGRANTGELFF
>NA|TRBV7-3|TRBJ2-5
CASSWVRGELYF
>NA|TRBV9|TRBJ2-5
CASSVGRLAEETQYF
>NA|TRBV6-2/TRBV6-3|TRBJ2-5
CASSRGLAGYNQETQYF
>many|TRBV20-1|TRBJ2-1
CSAEGLAVTINEQFF
>many|TRBV12-3/TRBV12-4|TRBJ1-1
CASSYTTLGTEAFF
>once|TRBV2|TRBJ2-3
CASRGGLAGMLTDTQYF